The 18 T cell receptor beta chains listed next were all sequenced from one sample in a study of T cells in Graves' hyperthyroidism and ophthalmopathy. From RNA transcripts, TCR beta CDR3 regions were amplified. With the HTBI primer set, the TCR CDR3 went through a first round of RT-PCR. MiXCR, run by TCRdb on the multiplex PCR reads, gives a single entry per CDR3 protein. The table records some 250,000 distinct CDR3 sequences, about 14% of them present only once. The sample consisted of blood. Source of these receptors: a woman in her thirties or forties with Graves' hyperthyroidism that later progressed to Graves' ophthalmopathy.

The V gene is TRBV11-2, the J gene TRBJ2-1; 14 bases are a match to TRBD2. Trimming cost V 5 bases and J 5 bases; bases outside gene matches: 8. The germline CDR1 and CDR2 sequences are SGHAT and FQNNGV. There are 17 residues in the CDR3. As DNA, the CDR3 is TGTGCCAGCAGCCCCTCTCCGGGACTAGCGGGAGACAATGAGCAGTTCTTC. Amino acids: CASSPSPGLAGDNEQFF. The entire variable domain, with the rest obtained from reference TRBV11-2 and TRBJ2-1, is as follows: EAGVAQSPRYKIIEKRQSVAFWCNPISGHATLYWYQQILGQGPKLLIQFQNNGVVDDSQLPKDRFSAERLKGVDSTLKIQPAKLEDSAVYLCASSPSPGLAGDNEQFFGPGTRLTVL.

This clonotype was recorded at least ten times. The chain recombines TRBV3-1 with TRBJ1-4; D remains unclear. The CDR3 is 12 residues long. The V end lost 2 bases, the J end lost 6 bases, and 4 bases lay between the germline ends. Germline CDR1 is LGHDT and CDR2 is YNNKEL (reference sequence). CDR3 nucleotides: TGTGCCAGCAGCCAAAACGATGAAAAACTGTTTTTT. This gives the protein CASSQNDEKLFF.

This clonotype was detected ten times or more. This rearrangement joins TRBV9 to TRBJ1-2; 11 bases fit TRBD1. The germline CDR1 and CDR2 sequences are SGDLS and YYNGEE. V trimming: 3 bases; J trimming: 2 bases; junction bases outside the gene matches: 0. This CDR3 spans 14 amino acids. The CDR3 spells CASSGDRGNYGYTF. The CDR3 region has the DNA TGTGCCAGCAGCGGGGACAGGGGGAACTATGGCTACACCTTC.

In this sample, this clonotype turned up many times. The rearrangement links TRBV19 to TRBJ1-4, with a weak D call TRBD1 (5 bases). The CDR3 is 17 residues long. V lost 6 bases and J lost 4, with 21 bases in between. Germline V gene data show CDR1 as LNHDA and CDR2 as SQIVND (reference sequence). CDR3 residues: CASSSRAPGLRNEKLFF. The CDR3 DNA sequence: TGTGCCAGTAGCAGTAGAGCCCCGGGACTGCGTAATGAAAAACTGTTTTTT. The full variable domain, in which reference TRBV19 and TRBJ1-4 provide the parts outside the CDR3, is DGGITQSPKYLFRKEGQNVTLSCEQNLNHDAMYWYRQDPGQGLRLIYYSQIVNDFQKGDIAEGYSVSREKKESFPLTVTSAQKNPTAFYLCASSSRAPGLRNEKLFFGSGTQLSVL.

This clonotype was seen ten or more times. The chain couples TRBV9 to TRBJ2-3; 10 bases are a match to TRBD1. The CDR3 consists of 16 residues. Germline lookup yields CDR1 SGDLS and CDR2 YYNGEE. V gave up 3 bases and J gave up 0 bases; unmatched junction bases: 4. CDR3 DNA: TGTGCCAGCAGCGCGCGACAGGGGGCAAGCACAGATACGCAGTATTTT. Translated, it gives CASSARQGASTDTQYF.

A few counts support this clonotype. J is TRBJ2-3 and V is TRBV13, with 11 bases fitting TRBD2. The junction had 11 bases not matched to a gene; V was cut back by 5 bases and J by 4 bases. Germline CDR1 and CDR2: PRHDT and FYEKMQ (reference sequence). CDR3 length: 17 residues. CDR3 coding DNA: TGTGCCAGCAGCGTCCGATTAGCGGGAGGGCCCTCAGATACGCAGTATTTT. Its translation is CASSVRLAGGPSDTQYF.

In its sample, this clonotype was seen many times. The CDR3 nucleotides read TGTGCCAGCAGCTTAGAGGGCGCGCCGGGGACCCAGTACTTC. This encodes CASSLEGAPGTQYF. The chain is built from TRBV7-8 and TRBJ2-5; D is ambiguous. CDR3 length equals 14 residues. Between the trimmed V and J ends, which lost 1 base and 7 bases, there was a span of 13 bases. Germline values: CDR1 SGHVS, CDR2 FQNEAQ.

This clonotype was counted at least ten times. The rearrangement links TRBV24-1 to TRBJ1-1; possible D gene TRBD1, 5 bases. V lost 5 bases to trimming and J lost 11 bases, with 17 bases between them. The CDR3 is 13 residues long. In germline, CDR1 is KGHDR, CDR2 SFDVKD. CDR3 in DNA: TGTGCCACCAGTGCCGCCGACAGCCCAGGGGCTTTCTTT. Protein: CATSAADSPGAFF.

This clonotype occurred many times. The rearrangement uses TRBV12-3 or TRBV12-4 and TRBJ2-2; 14 bases align to TRBD2. The length of the CDR3 is 19 residues. Germline trimming cut 5 bases from V and 3 bases from J; bases unmatched to any gene: 11. The CDR3 DNA reads as TGTGCCAGCAGTGGGGGTGGACTAGCGGGAGGAAAGTACACCGGGGAGCTGTTTTTT. Encoded protein: CASSGGGLAGGKYTGELFF.

This clonotype has a count of ten or more. The chain joins TRBV25-1 to TRBJ2-1; tentatively, D is TRBD2 (7 bases). Germline loops: CDR1 MGHDK, CDR2 SYGVNS. This CDR3 is built from 17 residues. Trimming took 0 bases from V and 1 from J, leaving 13 bases between them. CDR3 sequence: CASSEYRGRGSYNEQFF. The DNA for the CDR3 is TGTGCCAGCAGTGAATATCGGGGGCGGGGGTCCTACAATGAGCAGTTCTTC.

This clonotype was counted many times. The V and J genes are TRBV9 and TRBJ2-1; TRBD2 matches 8 bases. Germline V gene data show CDR1 as SGDLS and CDR2 as YYNGEE. Trimming removed 0 bases from V and 0 bases from J; junction bases left unmatched: 2. This CDR3 comprises 16 residues. DNA of the CDR3: TGTGCCAGCAGCGTAGGCAGCGGGAGCTCCTACAATGAGCAGTTCTTC. It codes for CASSVGSGSSYNEQFF.

At least ten counts were recorded for this clonotype. The V gene is TRBV14, the J gene TRBJ1-3; D is undetermined. The CDR3 length is 19 residues. V was shortened by 1 base and J by 1 base, with 20 bases between the two germline ends. Germline V gene sequence: CDR1 SGHDN, CDR2 FVKESK. The CDR3, as DNA: TGTGCCAGCAGCCAAGGTTTAAGATATCGTAACCGGTCTGGAAACACCATATATTTT. This gives the protein CASSQGLRYRNRSGNTIYF.

In this sample, this clonotype turned up many times. The rearrangement links TRBV20-1 to TRBJ2-1, with D perhaps assigned TRBD1 or TRBD2 (5 bases each). CDR1 and CDR2 (germline): DFQATT, SNEGSKA (reference sequence). V shed 2 bases and J shed 0 bases, with 14 bases lying between them. The CDR3 runs to 16 residues. DNA for the CDR3: TGCAGTGCTAGAACTGGGACGTTCAGCTCCTACAATGAGCAGTTCTTC. Translation gives CSARTGTFSSYNEQFF.

This clonotype has only a few counts. The V and J genes are TRBV19 and TRBJ1-5; maybe TRBD1 (5 bases). V lost 7 bases and J lost 8, with 18 bases in between. The CDR3 spans 14 residues. The germline CDR1 and CDR2 sequences are LNHDA and SQIVND (reference sequence). The CDR3 bases are TGTGCCAGTACCGAACAGACGGGGGGGAAGCCCCAGCATTTT. Amino acid sequence: CASTEQTGGKPQHF.

This clonotype was recorded at least ten times. The V and J genes are TRBV30 and TRBJ2-7; 8 positions match TRBD2. The CDR3 extends over 14 amino acids. Germline loops: CDR1 GTSNPN, CDR2 SVGIG (reference sequence). Unmatched junction bases numbered 4, after V lost 0 bases and J lost 3 bases. This CDR3 reads CAWSVSSGSYEQYF. The CDR3 DNA reads as TGTGCCTGGAGTGTATCGAGCGGGAGCTACGAGCAGTACTTC.

This clonotype came up a few times. V gene TRBV13 combines with J gene TRBJ2-2, with D possibly being TRBD2 (5 bases). The CDR3 is 15 residues long. Germline V gene data show CDR1 as PRHDT and CDR2 as FYEKMQ (reference sequence). The V end was cut by 5 bases, the J end by 1 base, with 11 bases between. The CDR3 here is CASSGGLWNTGELFF. In DNA, the CDR3 is TGTGCCAGCAGCGGAGGACTCTGGAACACCGGGGAGCTGTTTTTT.

This sequence joins TRBV20-1 and TRBJ1-2; 9 bases are shared with TRBD1. Germline CDR1 DFQATT, CDR2 SNEGSKA (reference sequence). The CDR3 covers 15 residues. Trimming took 6 bases from V and 3 from J; bases not matched to a gene: 11. The CDR3 region is CSARDRDKGDYGYTF. The CDR3 DNA is TGCAGTGCCCGGGACAGGGACAAGGGTGACTATGGCTACACCTTC.

In the case of this clonotype: Being one base from a much bigger clone, this may be a read error. The chain couples TRBV6-5 to TRBJ1-5; 10 bases agree with TRBD1. The J segment lost 6 bases and the V segment lost 4 bases, leaving 3 bases of the junction unmatched. The CDR3 extends over 14 amino acids. Germline CDR1 MNHEY, CDR2 SVGAGI. The CDR3 sequence is CASSSGQGSQPQHF. CDR3 in DNA: TGTGCCAGCAGTTCGGGACAGGGGAGTCAGCCCCAGCATTTT.